A selection of T cell receptor beta chains follows, all from one sample in a study of T cells in Graves' hyperthyroidism and ophthalmopathy. Using its own MiXCR run on the multiplex PCR reads, TCRdb lists one record per CDR3 protein. This sample has around 700,000 distinct CDR3 sequences, with just over 35% found just once. The sample comprised blood. The origin of the receptors is a woman between 40 and 50 years old with Graves' hyperthyroidism. Both conserved end residues are part of each CDR3. The D gene is left open where the match is weak. The listing skips clone size in some rows; elsewhere it reads once, few, many or a size class.

cdr3_aa: CASSHPGQGRTGELFF; cdr3_nt: TGCGCCAGCAGCCATCCGGGACAGGGGCGGACCGGGGAGCTGTTTTTT; v_call: TRBV4-3; j_call: TRBJ2-2; d_call: TRBD1; clone_size: few
cdr3_aa: CSARGQLYTEAFF; cdr3_nt: TGCAGTGCTAGGGGACAGCTCTACACTGAAGCTTTCTTT; v_call: TRBV20-1; j_call: TRBJ1-1; d_call: TRBD1; clone_size: many
cdr3_aa: CASRRQAGANVLTF; cdr3_nt: TGTGCCAGCAGGCGACAGGCTGGGGCCAACGTCCTGACTTTC; v_call: TRBV6-1; j_call: TRBJ2-6; d_call: .; clone_size: .
cdr3_aa: CASSISGQGRYGYTF; cdr3_nt: TGTGCCAGTAGTATATCGGGACAGGGACGTTATGGCTACACCTTC; v_call: TRBV19; j_call: TRBJ1-2; d_call: TRBD1; clone_size: .
cdr3_aa: CASSFYSF; cdr3_nt: TGTGCCAGCAGCTTTTACAGCTTC; v_call: TRBV11-2; j_call: TRBJ1-2; d_call: .; clone_size: .
cdr3_aa: CSVTPSGHYGYTF; cdr3_nt: TGCAGCGTTACCCCCAGCGGACACTATGGCTACACCTTC; v_call: TRBV29-1; j_call: TRBJ1-2; d_call: .; clone_size: many
cdr3_aa: CASSGGQGSNEQFF; cdr3_nt: TGTGCCAGCAGTGGGGGACAGGGGAGCAATGAGCAGTTCTTC; v_call: TRBV2; j_call: TRBJ2-1; d_call: TRBD1; clone_size: .
cdr3_aa: CAISELGAGVDGYTF; cdr3_nt: TGTGCCATCAGTGAGCTTGGTGCAGGGGTGGATGGCTACACCTTC; v_call: TRBV10-3; j_call: TRBJ1-2; d_call: .; clone_size: .
cdr3_aa: CASARESTEAFF; cdr3_nt: TGTGCTAGTGCCCGTGAGAGCACTGAAGCTTTCTTT; v_call: TRBV12-5; j_call: TRBJ1-1; d_call: .; clone_size: .
cdr3_aa: CASSPQVNGYTF; cdr3_nt: TGTGCCAGCAGCCCTCAAGTCAATGGCTACACCTTC; v_call: TRBV7-2; j_call: TRBJ1-2; d_call: .; clone_size: .
cdr3_aa: CASSQEGQDRGRSWGSPLHF; cdr3_nt: TGCGCCAGCAGCCAAGAGGGCCAGGACAGGGGCCGCTCTTGGGGGTCACCCCTCCACTTT; v_call: TRBV7-9; j_call: TRBJ1-6; d_call: TRBD1; clone_size: .
cdr3_aa: CSARSRGVINQPQHF; cdr3_nt: TGCAGTGCTAGGTCGAGGGGGGTGATCAATCAGCCCCAGCATTTT; v_call: TRBV20-1; j_call: TRBJ1-5; d_call: .; clone_size: few
cdr3_aa: CASSLLAPGNTIYF; cdr3_nt: TGTGCCAGCAGCTTACTGGCTCCGGGAAACACCATATATTTT; v_call: TRBV7-9; j_call: TRBJ1-3; d_call: .; clone_size: .
cdr3_aa: CASSLEEGQEVFTQYF; cdr3_nt: TGTGCCAGCAGCTTAGAAGAGGGACAGGAGGTATTTACGCAGTATTTT; v_call: TRBV7-9; j_call: TRBJ2-3; d_call: TRBD1; clone_size: few
cdr3_aa: CASSLGQGAAETQYF; cdr3_nt: TGTGCCAGCAGCTTAGGACAGGGGGCCGCAGAGACCCAGTACTTC; v_call: TRBV7-2; j_call: TRBJ2-5; d_call: TRBD1; clone_size: many
cdr3_aa: CSAHSTGGKDQPQHF; cdr3_nt: TGCAGTGCTCATTCTACAGGGGGTAAGGATCAGCCCCAGCATTTT; v_call: TRBV20-1; j_call: TRBJ1-5; d_call: TRBD1; clone_size: .
cdr3_aa: CASSLQGAKVYEQYF; cdr3_nt: TGCGCCAGCAGCTTACAGGGGGCAAAAGTTTACGAGCAGTACTTC; v_call: TRBV5-1; j_call: TRBJ2-7; d_call: TRBD1; clone_size: .
cdr3_aa: CASSNGGGGETQYF; cdr3_nt: TGTGCCAGCAGCAATGGGGGGGGCGGAGAGACCCAGTACTTC; v_call: TRBV9; j_call: TRBJ2-5; d_call: .; clone_size: few
cdr3_aa: CASSSVTGPYEQYF; cdr3_nt: TGTGCCAGCAGCTCAGTGACAGGGCCTTACGAGCAGTACTTC; v_call: TRBV13; j_call: TRBJ2-7; d_call: TRBD1; clone_size: .
cdr3_aa: CAISDLAGGVSTDTQYF; cdr3_nt: TGTGCCATCAGTGATTTGGCGGGAGGCGTTAGCACAGATACGCAGTATTTT; v_call: TRBV10-3; j_call: TRBJ2-3; d_call: TRBD2; clone_size: .
cdr3_aa: CASSLGGFNEKLFF; cdr3_nt: TGTGCCAGCAGCTTAGGAGGGTTTAATGAAAAACTGTTTTTT; v_call: TRBV13; j_call: TRBJ1-4; d_call: .; clone_size: many
cdr3_aa: CATSRVPGQGSNEKLFF; cdr3_nt: TGTGCCACCAGCAGAGTCCCGGGACAGGGATCAAATGAAAAACTGTTTTTT; v_call: TRBV15; j_call: TRBJ1-4; d_call: TRBD1; clone_size: .
cdr3_aa: CASSITGQGSYEQYF; cdr3_nt: TGTGCCAGTAGTATTACGGGACAGGGATCCTACGAGCAGTACTTC; v_call: TRBV19; j_call: TRBJ2-7; d_call: TRBD1; clone_size: many
cdr3_aa: CASSLLGLAGGRSGANVLTF; cdr3_nt: TGTGCCAGCAGCCTCCTGGGACTAGCGGGAGGGCGGTCTGGGGCCAACGTCCTGACTTTC; v_call: TRBV7-2; j_call: TRBJ2-6; d_call: TRBD2; clone_size: few
cdr3_aa: CSARGSLLEHTQYF; cdr3_nt: TGCAGTGCTAGGGGGTCCTTGCTTGAACATACGCAGTATTTT; v_call: TRBV20-1; j_call: TRBJ2-3; d_call: .; clone_size: .
cdr3_aa: CASSPPGTPVLIHNQPQHF; cdr3_nt: TGTGCCAGCAGCCCCCCCGGGACACCCGTCTTAATTCATAATCAGCCCCAGCATTTT; v_call: TRBV16; j_call: TRBJ1-5; d_call: .; clone_size: few
cdr3_aa: CASKRGTGNYGYTF; cdr3_nt: TGTGCCAGCAAAAGAGGAACAGGCAACTATGGCTACACCTTC; v_call: TRBV9; j_call: TRBJ1-2; d_call: .; clone_size: .
cdr3_aa: CASTVGTGRLNTEAFF; cdr3_nt: TGTGCCAGCACCGTTGGGACAGGGCGTTTGAACACTGAAGCTTTCTTT; v_call: TRBV10-3; j_call: TRBJ1-1; d_call: TRBD1; clone_size: few
cdr3_aa: CASSYPKGYDTEAFF; cdr3_nt: TGTGCCAGCAGTTATCCCAAGGGTTACGACACTGAAGCTTTCTTT; v_call: TRBV6-5; j_call: TRBJ1-1; d_call: .; clone_size: few
cdr3_aa: CSARDPQGADTEAFF; cdr3_nt: TGCAGTGCTAGAGACCCACAGGGGGCAGACACTGAAGCTTTCTTT; v_call: TRBV20-1; j_call: TRBJ1-1; d_call: TRBD1; clone_size: many
cdr3_aa: CSARDSGGSFRLGEQYF; cdr3_nt: TGCAGTGCTAGAGATTCGGGCGGGAGTTTTCGGTTGGGCGAGCAGTACTTC; v_call: TRBV20-1; j_call: TRBJ2-7; d_call: TRBD2; clone_size: .
cdr3_aa: CASSDLGLAGETQYF; cdr3_nt: TGTGCCAGCAGTGACCTGGGACTAGCCGGGGAGACCCAGTACTTC; v_call: TRBV25-1; j_call: TRBJ2-5; d_call: TRBD2; clone_size: few
cdr3_aa: CASSLSPSQDQPQHF; cdr3_nt: TGTGCCAGCAGCTTATCCCCCTCCCAAGATCAGCCCCAGCATTTT; v_call: TRBV7-2; j_call: TRBJ1-5; d_call: .; clone_size: few
cdr3_aa: CASSTMTGGNEKLFF; cdr3_nt: TGTGCCAGCAGTACAATGACAGGGGGCAACGAAAAACTGTTTTTT; v_call: TRBV11-2; j_call: TRBJ1-4; d_call: TRBD1; clone_size: .
cdr3_aa: CASSPKAGGRGVNTEAFF; cdr3_nt: TGTGCCAGCAGTCCCAAGGCGGGGGGCAGGGGGGTAAACACTGAAGCTTTCTTT; v_call: TRBV6-1; j_call: TRBJ1-1; d_call: TRBD1; clone_size: .
cdr3_aa: CASSHLKGGAHYYEQYF; cdr3_nt: TGTGCCAGCAGCCACCTAAAAGGGGGGGCCCACTACTACGAGCAGTACTTC; v_call: TRBV2; j_call: TRBJ2-7; d_call: .; clone_size: .
cdr3_aa: CAIATGGLSGANVLTF; cdr3_nt: TGTGCCATCGCGACAGGGGGCTTGTCTGGGGCCAACGTCCTGACTTTC; v_call: TRBV10-3; j_call: TRBJ2-6; d_call: TRBD1; clone_size: .
cdr3_aa: CASSVGSTNEKLFF; cdr3_nt: TGTGCCAGCAGCGTAGGATCCACTAATGAAAAACTGTTTTTT; v_call: TRBV9; j_call: TRBJ1-4; d_call: .; clone_size: many
cdr3_aa: CSVLVRAYTDTQYF; cdr3_nt: TGCAGCGTTCTTGTTAGAGCTTACACAGATACGCAGTATTTT; v_call: TRBV29-1; j_call: TRBJ2-3; d_call: .; clone_size: .
cdr3_aa: CASSQGWAAGDQPQHF; cdr3_nt: TGTGCCAGCAGCCAGGGGTGGGCTGCAGGGGATCAGCCCCAGCATTTT; v_call: TRBV7-9; j_call: TRBJ1-5; d_call: .; clone_size: .
cdr3_aa: CATSRDEAGERRNEQFF; cdr3_nt: TGTGCCACCAGCAGAGACGAAGCGGGAGAACGTAGGAATGAGCAGTTCTTC; v_call: TRBV15; j_call: TRBJ2-1; d_call: TRBD2; clone_size: .
cdr3_aa: CSVTPPPGQTSYEQYF; cdr3_nt: TGCAGCGTTACCCCTCCCCCGGGACAGACTTCCTACGAGCAGTACTTC; v_call: TRBV29-1; j_call: TRBJ2-7; d_call: TRBD1; clone_size: many
cdr3_aa: CAISGGQGSGELFF; cdr3_nt: TGTGCCATCAGTGGGGGACAGGGGTCAGGGGAGCTGTTTTTT; v_call: TRBV10-3; j_call: TRBJ2-2; d_call: TRBD1; clone_size: .
cdr3_aa: CATSPDGNTIYF; cdr3_nt: TGTGCCACCAGTCCAGATGGAAACACCATATATTTT; v_call: TRBV24-1; j_call: TRBJ1-3; d_call: .; clone_size: .
cdr3_aa: CSALLDSYGYTF; cdr3_nt: TGCAGCGCCCTACTCGACAGCTATGGCTACACCTTC; v_call: TRBV29-1; j_call: TRBJ1-2; d_call: .; clone_size: .